This T cell receptor (beta chain) was obtained from a study of patients and donors after allogeneic stem cell transplantation. Germline V gene lookup returns CDR1 SEHNR and CDR2 FQNEAQ (reference sequence). Trimming took 1 base from V and 1 from J, leaving 10 bases between them. The CDR3 extends over 15 amino acids. At least ten counts were recorded for this clonotype. TCRdb called the RT-PCR reads again in MiXCR, with one record for every CDR3 protein. The profile shows roughly 30,000 distinct CDR3 sequences, approximately 6.3% of them singletons. The sequenced sample was blood, either unsorted or a sorted T cell fraction (not recorded which). V gene TRBV7-9 combines with J gene TRBJ1-1, with a tentative D call TRBD1 (6 bases). This receptor was taken from a human donor who was either an allogeneic HSCT recipient or a stem cell or donor lymphocyte infusion donor (not recorded which). It is not recorded whose cells these are; they may come from a transplant donor. CDR3 sequence: CASSLVGGRNTEAFF. CDR3 DNA: TGTGCCAGCAGCTTAGTCGGGGGCCGGAACACTGAAGCTTTCTTT.